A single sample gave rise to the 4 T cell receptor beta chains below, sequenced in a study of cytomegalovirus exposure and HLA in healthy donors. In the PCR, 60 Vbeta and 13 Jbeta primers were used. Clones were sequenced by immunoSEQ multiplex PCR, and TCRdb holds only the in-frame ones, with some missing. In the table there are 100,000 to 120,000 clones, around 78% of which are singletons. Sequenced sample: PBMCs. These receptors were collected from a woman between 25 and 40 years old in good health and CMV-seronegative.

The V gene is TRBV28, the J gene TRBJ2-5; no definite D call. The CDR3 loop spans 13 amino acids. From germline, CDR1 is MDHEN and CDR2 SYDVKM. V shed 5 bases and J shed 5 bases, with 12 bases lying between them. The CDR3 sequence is CASSAFGAETQYF. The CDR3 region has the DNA TGTGCCAGCAGTGCATTCGGAGCGGAGACCCAGTACTTC.

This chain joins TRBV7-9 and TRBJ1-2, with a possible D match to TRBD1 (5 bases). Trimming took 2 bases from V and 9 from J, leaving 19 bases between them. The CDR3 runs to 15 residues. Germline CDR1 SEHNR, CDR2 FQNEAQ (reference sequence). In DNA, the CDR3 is TGTGCCAGCAGCTTAATAGTGGGGCAGGATATGAGCTACACCTTC. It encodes CASSLIVGQDMSYTF.

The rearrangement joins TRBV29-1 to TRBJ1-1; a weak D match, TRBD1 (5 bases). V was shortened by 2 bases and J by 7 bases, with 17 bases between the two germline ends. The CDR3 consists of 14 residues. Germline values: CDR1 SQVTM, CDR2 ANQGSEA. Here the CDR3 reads CSVEPARDSGEAFF. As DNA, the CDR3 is TGCAGCGTTGAACCCGCACGGGACTCAGGTGAAGCTTTCTTT.

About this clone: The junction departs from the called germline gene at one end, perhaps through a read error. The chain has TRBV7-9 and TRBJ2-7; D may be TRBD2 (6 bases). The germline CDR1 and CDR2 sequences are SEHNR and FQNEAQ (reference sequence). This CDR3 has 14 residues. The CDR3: CSSSLDHGGAEQYF. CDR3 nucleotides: TGTTCCAGCAGCTTAGACCACGGGGGAGCCGAGCAGTACTTC.